Below, one TCR beta chain is given with its context. Its target is unknown. Included were adult ileal or ileocolonic Crohn's patients indicated for ileocolonic resection. Profiling relied on immunoSEQ multiplex PCR, and the TCRdb table lists in-frame clones only, not all of them. The sample carries roughly 11,000 clones, about 76% recorded once. This record comes from a study of T cell repertoires in ileal Crohn's disease. Study overall: Thiopurines (about ten) or anti-TNF agents (approximately 20) were given postoperatively to about half. Findings and limits, study-wide: Compared with CD4 T cells, sorted CD8 cells carried more expanded clones.

CDR1 SGHAT and CDR2 FQNNGV come from the germline V gene. V lost 3 bases to trimming and J lost 6 bases; unmatched junction nucleotides: 13. CDR3 length: 17 residues. The sample taken for sequencing was ileal tissue. V is TRBV11-2 and J is TRBJ2-2, with 7 bases aligning to TRBD2. This TCR derives from an adult with Crohn's disease. The CDR3 loop reads CASSFGVTSNKAGELFF. CDR3 nucleotides: TGTGCCAGCAGCTTTGGGGTGACTAGCAATAAGGCCGGGGAGCTGTTTTTT.